One and the same sample provided the 30 T cell receptor beta chains below, sequenced in a study of blood T cell repertoires in COVID-19. Using immunoSEQ multiplex PCR, the repertoire was profiled, and TCRdb retains in-frame clones only, with some absent. The sample comprises around 190,000 clones, more than 75% of which are singletons, and around 7.9% rests with the top ten. The sequencing input was peripheral blood. All receptors derive from a woman aged 45-65 years with active or convalescent COVID-19.

This clone was seen once. This sequence joins TRBV28 and TRBJ1-2, with D possibly being TRBD1 (5 bases). CDR3 length: 16 amino acids. CDR1 MDHEN and CDR2 SYDVKM come from the germline V gene. Trimming took 3 bases from V and 2 from J, leaving 16 bases between them. CDR3: CASSLVGALKNYGYTF. The CDR3 DNA reads as TGTGCCAGCAGTTTGGTAGGGGCCCTAAAGAACTATGGCTACACCTTC.

This chain links TRBV5-5 with TRBJ2-3, with 12 bases lining up with TRBD2. This CDR3 is built from 18 residues. Germline assignment: CDR1 SGHKS and CDR2 YYEKEE (reference sequence). J was trimmed by 2 bases and V by 3 bases; bases with no gene match: 10. The CDR3 loop is CASSYRETSGRTTDTQYF. The CDR3 DNA reads TGTGCCAGCAGCTACCGGGAGACTAGCGGGAGAACCACAGATACGCAGTATTTT. The whole variable domain, remainder taken from reference TRBV5-5 and TRBJ2-3, is DAGVTQSPTHLIKTRGQQVTLRCSPISGHKSVSWYQQVLGQGPQFIFQYYEKEERGRGNFPDRFSARQFPNYSSELNVNALLLGDSALYLCASSYRETSGRTTDTQYFGPGTRLTVL.

This sequence joins TRBV19 and TRBJ1-1; D possibly corresponds to TRBD1 (6 bases). The CDR3 length is 14 residues. Germline V gene lookup returns CDR1 LNHDA and CDR2 SQIVND (reference sequence). The V end lost 7 bases, the J end lost 0 bases, and 12 bases lay between the germline ends. The chain's CDR3 is CASNTGTMNTEAFF. For the CDR3, the DNA is TGTGCCAGTAACACCGGGACAATGAACACTGAAGCTTTCTTT.

The rearrangement links TRBV15 to TRBJ2-1; TRBD1 matches at 10 bases. V lost 5 bases, J lost 8 bases, and 6 bases stayed unmatched. The CDR3 covers 14 residues. Looked up from germline, CDR1 is LNHNV and CDR2 is YYDKDF (reference sequence). CDR3 sequence (DNA): TGTGCCACCAGCCCCGGGGACAGGGGTTATGAGCAGTTCTTC. It codes for CATSPGDRGYEQFF.

Points on this clone: The junction shows a germline mismatch at one end, possibly a read error. The rearrangement uses TRBV7-9 and TRBJ1-4; D unclear. Germline CDR1 and CDR2: SEHNR and FQNEAQ (reference sequence). The CDR3 is 13 residues long. This CDR3 reads CASSLGTYEKLFF. The CDR3 region has the DNA TGTGCCAGCAGCTTAGGAACTTATGAAAAACTGTTTTTT.

The genes are TRBV3-1 (or the pseudogene TRBV3-2) and TRBJ2-2; D not certain. Trimming stripped 4 bases from V and 9 bases from J, with 12 bases between. The CDR3 loop spans 13 amino acids. Germline V gives CDR1 LGHDT, CDR2 YNNKEL (reference sequence). The CDR3 region has the DNA TGTGCCAGCAGCCCATACCAGAAACGGGAGCTGTTTTTT. Translated, it gives CASSPYQKRELFF.

The chain couples TRBV5-1 to TRBJ1-6, with D tentatively TRBD1 (5 bases). The V end lost 1 base, the J end lost 7 bases, and 12 bases lay between the germline ends. Germline V gene sequence: CDR1 SGHRS, CDR2 YFSETQ. The CDR3 runs to 15 residues. The CDR3 loop is CASSLSAGRNSPLHF. The CDR3 bases are TGCGCCAGCAGCTTGTCGGCAGGGAGGAATTCACCCCTCCACTTT. The variable domain in full, with the rest retrieved from reference TRBV5-1 and TRBJ1-6, is KAGVTQTPRYLIKTRGQQVTLSCSPISGHRSVSWYQQTPGQGLQFLFEYFSETQRNKGNFPGRFSGRQFSNSRSEMNVSTLELGDSALYLCASSLSAGRNSPLHFGNGTRLTVT.

The V and J genes are TRBV15 and TRBJ2-7; 7 nucleotides match TRBD2. The germline gives CDR1 LNHNV, CDR2 YYDKDF (reference sequence). V lost 0 bases, J lost 3 bases, and 11 bases stayed unmatched. The CDR3 runs 17 residues. The CDR3 loop reads CATSRDLERDRFYEQYF. Written as DNA, the CDR3 is TGTGCCACCAGCAGAGATTTGGAGCGGGATAGGTTCTACGAGCAGTACTTC. Together with reference TRBV15 and TRBJ2-7, the CDR3 gives the full variable domain: DAMVIQNPRYQVTQFGKPVTLSCSQTLNHNVMYWYQQKSSQAPKLLFHYYDKDFNNEADTPDNFQSRRPNTSFCFLDIRSPGLGDTAMYLCATSRDLERDRFYEQYFGPGTRLTVT.

This rearrangement joins TRBV19 to TRBJ2-4, with TRBD2 matching 13 bases. Per germline, CDR1 LNHDA and CDR2 SQIVND (reference sequence). The CDR3 runs to 14 residues. V lost 7 bases to trimming and J lost 8 bases; unmatched junction nucleotides: 5. The CDR3 DNA sequence: TGTGCCAGTACCTGGACTAGCGGGAGCTACATTCAGTACTTC. Its translation: CASTWTSGSYIQYF.

This chain joins TRBV5-5 and TRBJ1-2, with D perhaps matching TRBD1 (6 bases). CDR3 length: 14 amino acids. The ends were cut back, 4 bases at V and 0 bases at J, with 10 bases in the middle. CDR1 and CDR2 from the germline V gene are SGHKS and YYEKEE (reference sequence). CDR3 loop: CASSQGTTNYGYTF. The CDR3 bases are TGTGCCAGCAGCCAGGGGACAACTAACTATGGCTACACCTTC.

V and J are TRBV5-1 and TRBJ1-5; 7 bases fit TRBD1. This CDR3 spans 11 amino acids. In germline, CDR1 is SGHRS, CDR2 YFSETQ. V shed 4 bases and J 12 bases; nucleotides not matched to a gene: 4. The CDR3 loop is CASSLTGLQHF. CDR3 nucleotides: TGCGCCAGCAGCCTGACAGGGCTCCAGCATTTT.

This sequence joins TRBV11-3 and TRBJ2-1, with D unresolved. CDR3 length: 13 amino acids. CDR1 and CDR2 (germline): SGHNT, YENEEA. Trimming took 0 bases from V and 8 from J, leaving 8 bases between them. This CDR3 reads CASSLESSYEQFF. CDR3 in DNA: TGTGCCAGCAGCTTAGAATCGAGTTATGAGCAGTTCTTC.

A few counts support this clone. This chain connects TRBV19 to TRBJ1-1; tentative D call: TRBD1 (6 bases). This CDR3 spans 15 amino acids. Germline V gives CDR1 LNHDA, CDR2 SQIVND (reference sequence). Trimming removed 6 bases at V and 1 base at J, with 15 bases between. The CDR3 coding sequence is TGTGCCAGTAGATCGCCCCAGGGGAAGAACACTGAAGCTTTCTTT. It encodes CASRSPQGKNTEAFF.

This chain joins TRBV19 and TRBJ2-6; perhaps TRBD2 as D (5 bases). The germline V and J ends were trimmed by 4 bases and 4 bases, with 14 bases remaining between them. CDR1 and CDR2 (germline): LNHDA, SQIVND (reference sequence). The CDR3 has 16 amino acids. CDR3 nucleotides: TGTGCCAGTAGTACCGAAGCGGTCACCGGGGCCAACGTCCTGACTTTC. Encoded protein: CASSTEAVTGANVLTF.

The V and J genes are TRBV6-5 and TRBJ2-7; 10 positions match TRBD1. Germline V gene lookup returns CDR1 MNHEY and CDR2 SVGAGI. The CDR3 covers 14 residues. With 8 bases clipped from V and 0 bases from J, the junction kept 4 bases outside the gene matches. This CDR3 reads CASLGQGNSYEQYF. The CDR3, as DNA: TGTGCCAGCTTGGGACAGGGGAACTCCTACGAGCAGTACTTC.

This chain connects TRBV5-1 to TRBJ2-1; 10 positions match TRBD2. Trimming at V came to 3 bases and at J to 2 bases, leaving 2 bases not matched to a gene. Germline V gene lookup returns CDR1 SGHRS and CDR2 YFSETQ. There are 15 residues in the CDR3. The CDR3 spells CASSWTSGTYNEQFF. CDR3 coding DNA: TGCGCCAGCAGCTGGACTAGCGGAACCTACAATGAGCAGTTCTTC.

This sequence joins TRBV19 and TRBJ1-5; the D is unclear. Trimming stripped 4 bases from V and 4 bases from J, with 14 bases between. The germline gives CDR1 LNHDA, CDR2 SQIVND (reference sequence). The CDR3 is 15 amino acids. CDR3 in DNA: TGTGCCAGTAGTAAGACCGGACTGCTTAATCAGCCCCAGCATTTT. Amino acid sequence: CASSKTGLLNQPQHF.

The chain combines TRBV6-2 or TRBV6-3 with TRBJ1-2, with 9 bases aligning to TRBD1. Per the germline V gene, CDR1 is MNHEY and CDR2 is SVGEGT. The CDR3 covers 14 residues. Trimming cost V 5 bases and J 8 bases; bases outside gene matches: 9. The CDR3 region is CASSDGDRARGYTF. CDR3 DNA: TGTGCCAGCAGTGACGGGGACAGGGCTCGAGGCTACACCTTC.

The rearrangement links TRBV14 to TRBJ1-1; 7 nucleotides line up with TRBD1. Germline V gene sequence: CDR1 SGHDN, CDR2 FVKESK. The CDR3 runs 14 residues. V trimming: 2 bases; J trimming: 4 bases; junction bases outside the gene matches: 4. As DNA, the CDR3 is TGTGCCAGCAGCCAATCTAGACAGGGCACTGAAGCTTTCTTT. Translating gives CASSQSRQGTEAFF.

This chain connects TRBV19 to TRBJ1-2; D may be TRBD1 (5 bases). Looked up from germline, CDR1 is LNHDA and CDR2 is SQIVND (reference sequence). The CDR3 is 15 amino acids. V was clipped by 5 bases and J by 2 bases, with 15 bases between them. CDR3 amino acids: CASSSGGELNYGYTF. In nucleotides, the CDR3 is TGTGCCAGTAGTTCGGGGGGGGAACTCAACTATGGCTACACCTTC.

This clone showed up many times. The chain couples TRBV4-2 to TRBJ2-5; D possibly corresponds to TRBD2 (6 bases). In germline, CDR1 is LGHNA, CDR2 YNFKEQ. V lost 4 bases and J lost 2, with 14 bases in between. CDR3 length: 15 amino acids. DNA of the CDR3: TGTGCCAGCAGCCGTGAGGGGAGGCAACAAGAGACCCAGTACTTC. This translates into CASSREGRQQETQYF.

V and J are TRBV14 and TRBJ2-3; 7 bases are a match to TRBD2. Per the germline V gene, CDR1 is SGHDN and CDR2 is FVKESK. The length of the CDR3 is 15 residues. V lost 4 bases, J lost 6 bases, and 10 bases stayed unmatched. This chain's CDR3 is CASSPRGAGVDTQYF. CDR3 bases: TGTGCCAGCAGCCCCCGGGGCGCGGGGGTTGATACGCAGTATTTT.

This clone was observed a few times. The J gene is TRBJ1-1, the V gene TRBV28; D is uncertain. V was trimmed by 7 bases and J by 2 bases, leaving 17 bases between them. The CDR3 totals 15 residues. Per germline, CDR1 MDHEN and CDR2 SYDVKM. In DNA, the CDR3 is TGTGCCAGCAACCCCCCGGAAGCGGCAAACACTGAAGCTTTCTTT. Protein: CASNPPEAANTEAFF.

V usage is TRBV30 and J usage is TRBJ2-3; tentatively, D is TRBD2 (6 bases). Trimming stripped 3 bases from V and 0 bases from J, with 10 bases between. From germline, CDR1 is GTSNPN and CDR2 SVGIG (reference sequence). CDR3 size: 14 residues. As DNA, the CDR3 is TGTGCCTGGAGCCCTGGGACTAGCACAGATACGCAGTATTTT. Translating it yields CAWSPGTSTDTQYF.

This chain uses TRBV28 with TRBJ2-3; D is possibly TRBD1 (6 bases). Deletions cut 5 bases from V and 2 bases from J, with 11 bases between. This CDR3 is 14 amino acids long. Germline V CDR1 and CDR2: MDHEN, SYDVKM. The CDR3 reads CASSPNRATDTQYF. The DNA for the CDR3 is TGTGCCAGCAGTCCCAACAGGGCCACAGATACGCAGTATTTT.

The CDR3 is CASNRDRDVDGYTF. DNA for the CDR3: TGTGCCAGCAATCGGGACAGGGACGTAGATGGCTACACCTTC. This chain uses TRBV6-6 with TRBJ1-2; 9 bases align to TRBD1. Germline lookup yields CDR1 MNHNY and CDR2 SVGAGI (reference sequence). The V segment lost 7 bases and the J segment 6 bases; nucleotides outside the gene matches: 9. The CDR3 contains 14 residues.

The V gene is TRBV6-1, the J gene TRBJ1-2, with TRBD1 matching 7 bases. V dropped 2 bases and J dropped 4; count of bases not matched to a gene: 13. The CDR3 covers 17 residues. CDR1 is MNHNS, CDR2 SASEGT, per germline. CDR3 sequence reads: CASSERGGGRTRYGYTF. DNA of the CDR3: TGTGCCAGCAGTGAAAGAGGAGGGGGCAGAACGCGCTATGGCTACACCTTC.

A remark on this clone: Sequence at one end of the junction differs from germline and may be a read error. The chain links TRBV20-1 to TRBJ2-5; 8 positions agree with TRBD2. CDR3 length: 15 residues. Per the germline V gene, CDR1 is DFQATT and CDR2 is SNEGSKA (reference sequence). CDR3 sequence: CSASSPTGGRGPVHF. CDR3 sequence (DNA): TGCAGTGCTAGTTCGCCGACGGGGGGGCGAGGCCCCGTGCACTTC.

The rearrangement joins TRBV30 to TRBJ1-3; no definite D call. The CDR3 consists of 14 residues. The germline V and J ends were trimmed by 0 bases and 4 bases, with 10 bases remaining between them. Per the germline V gene, CDR1 is GTSNPN and CDR2 is SVGIG (reference sequence). CDR3 loop: CAWSVGREGNTIYF. CDR3 DNA sequence: TGTGCCTGGAGTGTGGGCAGAGAAGGAAACACCATATATTTT.

This clone has a count of ten or more. V gene TRBV28 combines with J gene TRBJ1-6, with D unresolved. Between the trimmed V and J ends, which lost 3 bases and 6 bases, there was a span of 15 bases. This CDR3 region has 16 residues. Germline V gene sequence: CDR1 MDHEN, CDR2 SYDVKM. Written as DNA, the CDR3 is TGTGCCAGCAGTTTCGGCCCTGTGCGGTCTAATTCACCCCTCCACTTT. Its translation is CASSFGPVRSNSPLHF.